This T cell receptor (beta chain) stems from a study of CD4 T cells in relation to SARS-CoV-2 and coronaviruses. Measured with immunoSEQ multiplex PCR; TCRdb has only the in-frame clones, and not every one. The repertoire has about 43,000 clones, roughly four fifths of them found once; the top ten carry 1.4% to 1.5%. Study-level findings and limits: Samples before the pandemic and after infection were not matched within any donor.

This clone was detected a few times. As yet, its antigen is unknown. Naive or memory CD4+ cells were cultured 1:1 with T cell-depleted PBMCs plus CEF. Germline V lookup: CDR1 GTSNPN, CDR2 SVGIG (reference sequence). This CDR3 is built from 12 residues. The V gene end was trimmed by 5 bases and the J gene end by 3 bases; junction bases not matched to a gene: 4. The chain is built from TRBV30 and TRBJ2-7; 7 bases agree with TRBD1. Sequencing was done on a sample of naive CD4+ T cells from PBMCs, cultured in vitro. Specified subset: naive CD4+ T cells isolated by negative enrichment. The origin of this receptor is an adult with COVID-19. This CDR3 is CAWSTGSYEQYF. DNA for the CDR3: TGTGCCTGGTCGACAGGGAGCTACGAGCAGTACTTC.